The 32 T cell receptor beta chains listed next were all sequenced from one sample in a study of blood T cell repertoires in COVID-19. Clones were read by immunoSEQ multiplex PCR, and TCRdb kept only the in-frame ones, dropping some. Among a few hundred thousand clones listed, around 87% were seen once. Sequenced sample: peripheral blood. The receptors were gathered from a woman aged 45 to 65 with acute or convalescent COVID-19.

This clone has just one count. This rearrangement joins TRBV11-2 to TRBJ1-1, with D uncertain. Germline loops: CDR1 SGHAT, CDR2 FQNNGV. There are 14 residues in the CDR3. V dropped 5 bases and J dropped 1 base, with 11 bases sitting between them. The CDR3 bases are TGTGCCAGCAGCCGCGGCGGAGCGAACACTGAAGCTTTCTTT. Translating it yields CASSRGGANTEAFF.

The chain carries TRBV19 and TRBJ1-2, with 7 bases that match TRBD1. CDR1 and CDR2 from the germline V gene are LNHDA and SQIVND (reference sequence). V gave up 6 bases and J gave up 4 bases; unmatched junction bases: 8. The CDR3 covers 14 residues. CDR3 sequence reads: CASSEGQIRYGYTF. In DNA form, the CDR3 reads TGTGCCAGTAGCGAGGGACAGATCCGCTATGGCTACACCTTC.

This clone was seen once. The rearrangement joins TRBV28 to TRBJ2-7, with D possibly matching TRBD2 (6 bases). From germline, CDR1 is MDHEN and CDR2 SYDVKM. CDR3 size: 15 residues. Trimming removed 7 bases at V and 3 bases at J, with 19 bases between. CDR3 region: CASIPISGVSYEQYF. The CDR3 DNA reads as TGTGCCAGCATCCCCATTTCGGGGGTGAGCTACGAGCAGTACTTC. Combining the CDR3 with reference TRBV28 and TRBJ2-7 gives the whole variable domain DVKVTQSSRYLVKRTGEKVFLECVQDMDHENMFWYRQDPGLGLRLIYFSYDVKMKEKGDIPEGYSVSREKKERFSLILESASTNQTSMYLCASIPISGVSYEQYFGPGTRLTVT.

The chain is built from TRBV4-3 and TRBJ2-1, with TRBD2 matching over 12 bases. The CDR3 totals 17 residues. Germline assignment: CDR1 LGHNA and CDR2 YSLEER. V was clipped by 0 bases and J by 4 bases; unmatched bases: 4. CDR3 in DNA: TGCGCCAGCAGCCAAGATCTAACTAGCGGGAGGTACAATGAGCAGTTCTTC. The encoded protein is CASSQDLTSGRYNEQFF.

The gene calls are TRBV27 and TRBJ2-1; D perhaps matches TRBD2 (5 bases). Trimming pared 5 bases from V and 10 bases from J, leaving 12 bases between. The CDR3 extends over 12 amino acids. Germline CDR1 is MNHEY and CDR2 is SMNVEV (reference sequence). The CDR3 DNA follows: TGTGCCAGCAGTATAATCCGGGGAGAGCAGTTCTTC. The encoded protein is CASSIIRGEQFF.

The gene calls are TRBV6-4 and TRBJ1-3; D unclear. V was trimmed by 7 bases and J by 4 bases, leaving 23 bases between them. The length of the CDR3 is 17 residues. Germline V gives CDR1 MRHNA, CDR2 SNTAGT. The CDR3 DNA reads TGTGCCAGCACCTCCTTAAGTGTTACCCCAGTCGGAAACACCATATATTTT. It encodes CASTSLSVTPVGNTIYF.

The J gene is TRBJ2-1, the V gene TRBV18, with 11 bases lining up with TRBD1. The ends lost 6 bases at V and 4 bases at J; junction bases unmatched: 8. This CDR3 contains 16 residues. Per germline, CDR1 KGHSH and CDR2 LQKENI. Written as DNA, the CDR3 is TGTGCCAGCTCGGAGAAAGGGACAGGGGGGTACAATGAGCAGTTCTTC. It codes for CASSEKGTGGYNEQFF.

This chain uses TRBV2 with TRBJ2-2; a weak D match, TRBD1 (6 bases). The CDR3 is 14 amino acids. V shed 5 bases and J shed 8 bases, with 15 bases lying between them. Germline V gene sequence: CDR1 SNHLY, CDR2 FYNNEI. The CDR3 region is CASSPWTVGGELFF. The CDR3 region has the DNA TGTGCCAGCAGTCCTTGGACAGTAGGAGGGGAGCTGTTTTTT.

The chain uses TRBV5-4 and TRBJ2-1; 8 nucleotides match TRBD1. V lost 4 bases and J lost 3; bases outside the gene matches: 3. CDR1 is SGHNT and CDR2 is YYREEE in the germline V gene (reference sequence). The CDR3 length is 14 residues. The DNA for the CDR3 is TGTGCCAGCAGCATAGACAGGGGCTACAATGAGCAGTTCTTC. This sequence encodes CASSIDRGYNEQFF.

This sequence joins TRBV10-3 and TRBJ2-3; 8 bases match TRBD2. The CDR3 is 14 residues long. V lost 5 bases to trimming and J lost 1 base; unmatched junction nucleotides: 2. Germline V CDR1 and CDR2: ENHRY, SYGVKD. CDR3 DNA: TGTGCCATCAGTTCACTAGCGGGCACAGATACGCAGTATTTT. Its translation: CAISSLAGTDTQYF.

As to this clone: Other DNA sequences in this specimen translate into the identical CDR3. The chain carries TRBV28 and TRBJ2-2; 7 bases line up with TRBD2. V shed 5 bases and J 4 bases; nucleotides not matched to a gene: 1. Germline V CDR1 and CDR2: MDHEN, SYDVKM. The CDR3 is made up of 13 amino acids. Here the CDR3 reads CASSPGGTGELFF. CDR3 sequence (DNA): TGTGCCAGCAGTCCGGGGGGCACCGGGGAGCTGTTTTTT.

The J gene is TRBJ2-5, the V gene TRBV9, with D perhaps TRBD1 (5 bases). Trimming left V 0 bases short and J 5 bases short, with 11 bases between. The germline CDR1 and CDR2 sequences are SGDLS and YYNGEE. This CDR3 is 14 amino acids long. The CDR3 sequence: CASSVGTIEETQYF. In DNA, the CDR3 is TGTGCCAGCAGCGTAGGGACAATCGAGGAGACCCAGTACTTC.

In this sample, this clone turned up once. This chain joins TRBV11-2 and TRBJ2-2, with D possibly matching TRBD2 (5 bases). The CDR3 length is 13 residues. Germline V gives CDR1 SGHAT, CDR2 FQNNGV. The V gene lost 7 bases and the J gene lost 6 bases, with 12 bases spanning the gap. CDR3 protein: CASTELVPGELFF. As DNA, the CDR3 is TGTGCCAGCACCGAACTAGTTCCCGGGGAGCTGTTTTTT. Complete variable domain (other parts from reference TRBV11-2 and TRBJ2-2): EAGVAQSPRYKIIEKRQSVAFWCNPISGHATLYWYQQILGQGPKLLIQFQNNGVVDDSQLPKDRFSAERLKGVDSTLKIQPAKLEDSAVYLCASTELVPGELFFGEGSRLTVL.

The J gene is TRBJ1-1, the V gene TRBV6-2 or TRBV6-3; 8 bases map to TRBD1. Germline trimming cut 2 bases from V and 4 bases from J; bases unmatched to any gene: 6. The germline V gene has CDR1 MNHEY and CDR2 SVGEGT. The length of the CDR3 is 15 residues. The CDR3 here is CASSYPPDRATEAFF. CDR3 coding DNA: TGTGCCAGCAGTTACCCCCCGGACAGGGCCACTGAAGCTTTCTTT.

The CDR3: CASSPNVNTEAFF. CDR3 nucleotides: TGTGCCAGCTCCCCTAACGTGAACACTGAAGCTTTCTTT. The chain combines TRBV18 with TRBJ1-1; D is uncertain. Trimming shortened V by 6 bases and J by 0 bases, and 8 bases separated the two germline ends. There are 13 residues in the CDR3. Looked up from germline, CDR1 is KGHSH and CDR2 is LQKENI.

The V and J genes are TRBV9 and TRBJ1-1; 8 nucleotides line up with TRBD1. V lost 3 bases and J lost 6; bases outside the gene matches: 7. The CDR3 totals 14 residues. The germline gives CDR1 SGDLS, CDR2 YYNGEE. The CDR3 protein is CASSGTGLYSEAFF. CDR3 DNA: TGTGCCAGCAGCGGGACAGGGCTATACTCTGAAGCTTTCTTT. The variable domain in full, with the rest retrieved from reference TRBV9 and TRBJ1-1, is DSGVTQTPKHLITATGQRVTLRCSPRSGDLSVYWYQQSLDQGLQFLIQYYNGEERAKGNILERFSAQQFPDLHSELNLSSLELGDSALYFCASSGTGLYSEAFFGQGTRLTVV.

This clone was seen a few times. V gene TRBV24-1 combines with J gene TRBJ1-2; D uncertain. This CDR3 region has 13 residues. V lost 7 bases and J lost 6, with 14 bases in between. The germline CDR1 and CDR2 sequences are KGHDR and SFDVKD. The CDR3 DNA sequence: TGTGCCACCAGGGCCACCCTTTCAGATGGCTACACCTTC. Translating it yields CATRATLSDGYTF.

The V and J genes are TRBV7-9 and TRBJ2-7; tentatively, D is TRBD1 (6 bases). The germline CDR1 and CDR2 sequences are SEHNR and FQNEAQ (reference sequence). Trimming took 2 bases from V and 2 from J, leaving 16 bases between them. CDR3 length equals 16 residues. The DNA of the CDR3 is TGTGCCAGCAGCTTAAGGGGTAACGCAGGGGCCTACGAGCAGTACTTC. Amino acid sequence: CASSLRGNAGAYEQYF.

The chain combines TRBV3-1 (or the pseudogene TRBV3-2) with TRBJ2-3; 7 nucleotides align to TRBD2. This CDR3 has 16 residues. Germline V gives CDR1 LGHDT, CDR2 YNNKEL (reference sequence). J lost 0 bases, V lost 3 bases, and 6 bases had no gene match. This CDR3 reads CASSHGLVISTDTQYF. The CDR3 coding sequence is TGTGCCAGCAGCCATGGACTAGTGATTAGCACAGATACGCAGTATTTT.

CDR3 protein: CASSTGVVSPLHF. The CDR3 DNA is TGTGCCAGCAGTACAGGGGTCGTGTCACCCCTCCACTTT. J is TRBJ1-6 and V is TRBV6-1, with 7 bases that match TRBD1. The V and J ends lost 5 bases and 10 bases, in that order; junction bases with no gene match: 5. The CDR3 length is 13 residues. Germline V gene lookup returns CDR1 MNHNS and CDR2 SASEGT.

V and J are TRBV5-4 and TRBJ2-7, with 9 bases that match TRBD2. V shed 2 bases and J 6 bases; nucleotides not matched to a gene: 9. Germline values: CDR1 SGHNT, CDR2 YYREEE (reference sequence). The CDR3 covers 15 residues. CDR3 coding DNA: TGTGCCAGCAGCTTTGGGGCGGGAGGGCCGCTCGAGCAGTACTTC. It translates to CASSFGAGGPLEQYF.

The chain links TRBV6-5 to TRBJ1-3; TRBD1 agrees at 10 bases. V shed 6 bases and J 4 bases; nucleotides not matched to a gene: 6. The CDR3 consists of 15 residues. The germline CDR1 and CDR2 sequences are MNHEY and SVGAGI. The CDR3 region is CASSRQGAAGNTIYF. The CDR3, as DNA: TGTGCCAGCAGCCGACAGGGGGCGGCGGGAAACACCATATATTTT.

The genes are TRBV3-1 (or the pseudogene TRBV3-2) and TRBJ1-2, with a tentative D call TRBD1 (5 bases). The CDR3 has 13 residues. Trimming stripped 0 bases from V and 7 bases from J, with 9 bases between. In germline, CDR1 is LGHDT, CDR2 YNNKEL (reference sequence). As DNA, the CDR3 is TGTGCCAGCAGCCAAGACCCCGGGGGTGGCTACACCTTC. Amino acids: CASSQDPGGGYTF.

CDR3 region: CASSPEGAYGYTF. The DNA for the CDR3 is TGTGCCAGCAGTCCCGAAGGGGCATACGGCTACACCTTC. The V and J genes are TRBV28 and TRBJ1-2, with D perhaps TRBD1 (5 bases). The length of the CDR3 is 13 residues. The germline V and J ends were trimmed by 5 bases and 8 bases, with 15 bases remaining between them. Germline V gene lookup returns CDR1 MDHEN and CDR2 SYDVKM.

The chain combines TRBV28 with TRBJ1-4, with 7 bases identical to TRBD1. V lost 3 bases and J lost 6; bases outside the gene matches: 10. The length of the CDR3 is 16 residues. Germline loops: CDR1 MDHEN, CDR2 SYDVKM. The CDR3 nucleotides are TGTGCCAGCAGTTTGCAGCAGACAGGGTGGCATGAAAAACTGTTTTTT. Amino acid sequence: CASSLQQTGWHEKLFF.

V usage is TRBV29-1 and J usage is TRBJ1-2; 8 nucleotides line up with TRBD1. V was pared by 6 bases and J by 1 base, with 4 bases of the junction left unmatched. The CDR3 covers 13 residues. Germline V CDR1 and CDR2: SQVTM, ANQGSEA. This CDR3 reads CSVADRDNYGYTF. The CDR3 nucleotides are TGCAGCGTGGCGGACAGGGATAACTATGGCTACACCTTC.

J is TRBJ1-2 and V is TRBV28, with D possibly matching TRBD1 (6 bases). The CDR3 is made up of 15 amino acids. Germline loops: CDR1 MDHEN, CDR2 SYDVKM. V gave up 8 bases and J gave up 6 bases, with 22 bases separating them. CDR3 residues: CASCTYVGARDGYTF. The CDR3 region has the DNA TGTGCCAGCTGTACTTATGTGGGGGCGCGGGATGGCTACACCTTC.

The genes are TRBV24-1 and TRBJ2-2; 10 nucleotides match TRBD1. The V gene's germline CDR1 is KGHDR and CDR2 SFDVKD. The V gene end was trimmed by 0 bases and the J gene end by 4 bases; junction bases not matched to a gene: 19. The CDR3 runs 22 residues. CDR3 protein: CATSDLRREATGGLASTGELFF. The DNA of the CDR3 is TGTGCCACCAGTGATTTGCGGAGGGAGGCGACAGGGGGCTTGGCGAGCACCGGGGAGCTGTTTTTT.

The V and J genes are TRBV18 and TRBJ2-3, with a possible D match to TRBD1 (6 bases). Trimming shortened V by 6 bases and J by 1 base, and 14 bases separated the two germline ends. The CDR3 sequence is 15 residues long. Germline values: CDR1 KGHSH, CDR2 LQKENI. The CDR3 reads CASSVLQGRTDTQYF. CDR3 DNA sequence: TGTGCCAGCTCCGTCTTACAGGGACGCACAGATACGCAGTATTTT.

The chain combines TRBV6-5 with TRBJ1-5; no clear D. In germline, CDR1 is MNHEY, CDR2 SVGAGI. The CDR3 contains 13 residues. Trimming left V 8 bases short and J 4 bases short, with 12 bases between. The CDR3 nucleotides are TGTGCCAGCCAAAGCCGGTATAATCAGCCCCAGCATTTT. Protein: CASQSRYNQPQHF.

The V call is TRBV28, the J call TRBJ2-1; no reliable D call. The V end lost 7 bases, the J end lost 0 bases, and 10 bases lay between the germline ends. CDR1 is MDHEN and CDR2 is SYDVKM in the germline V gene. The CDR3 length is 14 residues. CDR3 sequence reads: CASNPESSYNEQFF. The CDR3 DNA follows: TGTGCCAGCAACCCCGAGAGCTCCTACAATGAGCAGTTCTTC.

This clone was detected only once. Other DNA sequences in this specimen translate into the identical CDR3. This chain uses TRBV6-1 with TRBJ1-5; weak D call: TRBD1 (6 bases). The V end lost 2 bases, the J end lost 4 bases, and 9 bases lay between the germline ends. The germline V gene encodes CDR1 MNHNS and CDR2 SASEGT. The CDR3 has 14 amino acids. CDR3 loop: CASSETGSNQPQHF. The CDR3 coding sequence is TGTGCCAGCAGTGAAACAGGGTCGAATCAGCCCCAGCATTTT.